This TCR beta chain was retrieved from a study of T-cell memory formation after mild COVID-19. Findings and caveats of the study: A subset of responding clones appeared in pre-infection memory, suggesting cross-reactive memory joined. The study found contracting CD4+ clones mainly in CM and EM and contracting CD8+ clones in EMRA.

This clonotype has a handful of counts. Its matching antigen is unknown. Using constant-segment primers, 5'RACE produced TCR alpha and TCR beta cDNA libraries carrying sample barcodes and UMIs. One entry per CDR3 protein, called by TCRdb with MiXCR from the 5' RACE reads. The table lists 200,000 or so distinct CDR3 sequences, roughly 10% of them singletons. Germline V CDR1 and CDR2: DFQATT, SNEGSKA (reference sequence). The V end was cut by 1 base, the J end by 3 bases, with 15 bases between. There are 15 residues in the CDR3. What was sequenced was PBMCs or a T cell subset sorted from them (not recorded which). This clonotype originated in a man between 18 and 29 years old who had mild COVID-19 (a few samples of this study predate the infection). Cell type and time point are not known. V usage is TRBV20-1 and J usage is TRBJ1-1, with a possible D match to TRBD1 (6 bases). This CDR3 is CSARGGRGGYTEAFF. In DNA form, the CDR3 reads TGCAGTGCTAGAGGTGGCAGGGGAGGATACACTGAAGCTTTCTTT.